This T cell receptor (beta chain) derives from a study of blood T cell repertoires in COVID-19. Study information: The study drew acute and convalescent COVID-19 samples from the United States, Italy and Spain.

The authors' processing: How many nucleated cells were present was estimated from reference gene primer amplification. Measured with immunoSEQ multiplex PCR; TCRdb has only the in-frame clones, and not every one. That table gives V, J and clone size, and the DNA gave D and trimming. The table includes 150,000 to 200,000 clones, 82% detected once. After removal of 4 bases from V and 10 bases from J, the junction contained 12 bases not matched to a gene. Germline V gene data show CDR1 as SNHLY and CDR2 as FYNNEI. The CDR3 loop spans 14 amino acids. The sample taken for sequencing was peripheral blood. The chain has TRBV2 and TRBJ1-2; 7 nucleotides line up with TRBD1. The source of this sequence is a woman aged 55-69 years with COVID-19, enrolled during active disease. Written as DNA, the CDR3 is TGTGCCAGCAGTGGGGGTAGACAGGGTAGCTACTACACCTTC. Translating it yields CASSGGRQGSYYTF.